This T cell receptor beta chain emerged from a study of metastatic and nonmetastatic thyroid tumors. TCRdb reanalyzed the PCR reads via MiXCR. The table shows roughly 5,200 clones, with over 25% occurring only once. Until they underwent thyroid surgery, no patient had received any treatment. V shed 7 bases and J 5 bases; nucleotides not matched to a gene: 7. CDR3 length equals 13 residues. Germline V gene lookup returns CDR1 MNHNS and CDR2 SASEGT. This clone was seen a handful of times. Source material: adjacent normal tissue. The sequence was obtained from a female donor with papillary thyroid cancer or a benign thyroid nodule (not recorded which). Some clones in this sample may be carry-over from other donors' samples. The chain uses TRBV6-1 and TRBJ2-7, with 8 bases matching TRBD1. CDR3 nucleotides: TGTGCCAGCATCCCAGGGGGCGGGAACGAGCAGTACTTC. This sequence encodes CASIPGGGNEQYF.